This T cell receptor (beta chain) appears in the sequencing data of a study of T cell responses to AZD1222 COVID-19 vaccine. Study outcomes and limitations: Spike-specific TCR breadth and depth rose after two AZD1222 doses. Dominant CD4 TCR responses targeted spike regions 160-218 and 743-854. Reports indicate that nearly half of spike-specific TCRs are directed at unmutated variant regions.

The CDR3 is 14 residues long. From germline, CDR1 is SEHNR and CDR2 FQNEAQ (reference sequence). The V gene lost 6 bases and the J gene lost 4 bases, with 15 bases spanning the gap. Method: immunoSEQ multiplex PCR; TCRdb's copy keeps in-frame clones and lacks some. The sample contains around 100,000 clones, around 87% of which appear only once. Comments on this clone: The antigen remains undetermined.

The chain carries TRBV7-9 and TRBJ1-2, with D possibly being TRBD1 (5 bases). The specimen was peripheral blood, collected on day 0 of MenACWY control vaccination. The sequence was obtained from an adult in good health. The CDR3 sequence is CASSSTARVYGYTF. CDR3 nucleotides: TGTGCCAGCAGTTCGACAGCGCGGGTCTATGGCTACACCTTC. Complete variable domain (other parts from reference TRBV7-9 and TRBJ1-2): DTGVSQNPRHKITKRGQNVTFRCDPISEHNRLYWYRQTLGQGPEFLTYFQNEAQLEKSRLLSDRFSAERPKGSFSTLEIQRTEQGDSAMYLCASSSTARVYGYTFGSGTRLTVV.